Each of the 4 T cell receptor beta chains below was sequenced from the same sample in a study of technical replicates of blood from several donors (dated by TCRdb to 2016 to 2017). To prepare the library, the immunoSEQ multiplex PCR assay was applied. TCRdb obtained this table from immuneACCESS and retained in-frame rearrangements with V and J assigned. These tables miss some clones; where compared with another copy, unresolved V genes account for less than half of the shortfall, and the remainder is unexplained. The table for this sample lists 15,000 to 20,000 clones; roughly 84% of them were counted only once. Over 10% of the sample belongs to the ten largest clones. The sample was PBMCs. The receptors were sampled from a human donor in good health.

The chain has TRBV11-2 and TRBJ2-5, with 8 bases that match TRBD1. CDR1 and CDR2 from the germline V gene are SGHAT and FQNNGV. After removal of 5 bases from V and 4 bases from J, the junction contained 3 bases not matched to a gene. CDR3 size: 13 residues. The CDR3 loop reads CASSRQGRETQYF. CDR3 sequence (DNA): TGTGCCAGCAGCCGACAGGGGCGAGAGACCCAGTACTTC.

This clone has just a few counts. V gene TRBV15 combines with J gene TRBJ2-2; 8 bases are shared with TRBD2. The germline V gene encodes CDR1 LNHNV and CDR2 YYDKDF (reference sequence). The CDR3 contains 15 residues. V was clipped by 0 bases and J by 10 bases; unmatched bases: 7. The CDR3 here is CATSRDRAGGVELFF. The DNA for the CDR3 is TGTGCCACCAGCAGAGATAGGGCGGGAGGAGTGGAGCTGTTTTTT.

The rearrangement joins TRBV6-4 to TRBJ1-2; 10 bases align to TRBD1. In germline, CDR1 is MRHNA, CDR2 SNTAGT. The ends lost 7 bases at V and 7 bases at J; junction bases unmatched: 9. CDR3 length: 14 amino acids. The CDR3 region has the DNA TGTGCCAGCAAGGCCGGACAGGGGGTAGGTGGCTACACCTTC. This gives the protein CASKAGQGVGGYTF.

The V gene is TRBV9, the J gene TRBJ1-1; a weak D match, TRBD1 (6 bases). V was trimmed by 3 bases and J by 1 base, leaving 13 bases between them. The germline V gene has CDR1 SGDLS and CDR2 YYNGEE. This CDR3 is built from 15 residues. In DNA, the CDR3 is TGTGCCAGCAGCGAGGGGGGGGTCTCGAACACTGAAGCTTTCTTT. Translated: CASSEGGVSNTEAFF.